The clone carrying this TCR beta chain has ten or more counts. The antigen is undetermined. This record belongs to a study of identical twins. A universal primer site was added by template switching, and unique molecular identifiers were carried by the cDNA. TCRdb re-called the 5' RACE reads with MiXCR, one entry per CDR3 protein. The sample lists over 550,000 distinct CDR3 sequences, 7% to 7.5% seen once, with 1.6% in the top ten. Whole-study results and caveats: Excess sharing between twins was weaker in beta out-of-frame sequences.

J gave up 0 bases and V 6 bases, and 8 bases lay outside the gene matches. The length of the CDR3 is 16 residues. These data also featured in a second study, about yellow fever vaccine responses in identical twins. In that study: Twins' T cell vaccine responses reportedly looked partly convergent, partly personalized.

This TCR was sampled from a woman in her late teens or twenties in good health. The chain carries TRBV12-3 or TRBV12-4 and TRBJ1-1, with 9 bases aligning to TRBD1. The sample was PBMCs. The CDR3 DNA follows: TGTGCCAGCAGACCTGGGACAGGGCTGCTGAACACTGAAGCTTTCTTT. Translating it yields CASRPGTGLLNTEAFF.